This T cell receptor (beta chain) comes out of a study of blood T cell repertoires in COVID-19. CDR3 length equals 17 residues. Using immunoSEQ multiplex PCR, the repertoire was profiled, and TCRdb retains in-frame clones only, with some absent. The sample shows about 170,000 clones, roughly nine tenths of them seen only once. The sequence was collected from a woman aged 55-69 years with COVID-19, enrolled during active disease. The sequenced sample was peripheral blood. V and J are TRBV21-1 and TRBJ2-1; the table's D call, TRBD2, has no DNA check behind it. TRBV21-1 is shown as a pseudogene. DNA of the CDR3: TGTGCCAGCAGGTCCGGACTAGCGGGAGCCTCATACAATGAGCAGTTCTTC. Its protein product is CASRSGLAGASYNEQFF.